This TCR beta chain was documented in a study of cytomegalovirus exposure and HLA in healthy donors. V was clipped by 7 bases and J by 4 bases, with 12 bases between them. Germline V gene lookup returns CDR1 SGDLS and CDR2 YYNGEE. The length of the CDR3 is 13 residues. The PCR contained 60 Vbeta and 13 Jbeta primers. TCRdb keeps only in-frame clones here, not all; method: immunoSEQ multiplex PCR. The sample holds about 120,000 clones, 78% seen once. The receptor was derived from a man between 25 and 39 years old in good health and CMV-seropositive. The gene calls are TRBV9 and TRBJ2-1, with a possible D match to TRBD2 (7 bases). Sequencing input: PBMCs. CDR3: CASGGAGYNEQFF. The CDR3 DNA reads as TGTGCCAGCGGGGGGGCGGGGTACAATGAGCAGTTCTTC. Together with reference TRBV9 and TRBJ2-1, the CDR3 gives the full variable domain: DSGVTQTPKHLITATGQRVTLRCSPRSGDLSVYWYQQSLDQGLQFLIQYYNGEERAKGNILERFSAQQFPDLHSELNLSSLELGDSALYFCASGGAGYNEQFFGPGTRLTVL.